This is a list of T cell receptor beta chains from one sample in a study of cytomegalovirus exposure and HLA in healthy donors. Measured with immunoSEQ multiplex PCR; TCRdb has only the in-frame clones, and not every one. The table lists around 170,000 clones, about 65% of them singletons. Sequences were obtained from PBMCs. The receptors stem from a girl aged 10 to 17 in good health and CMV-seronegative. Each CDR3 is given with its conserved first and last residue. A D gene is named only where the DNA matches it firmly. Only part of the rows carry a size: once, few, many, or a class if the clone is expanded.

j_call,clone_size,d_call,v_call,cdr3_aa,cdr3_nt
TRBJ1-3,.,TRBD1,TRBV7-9,CASSFTGDRNTIYF,TGTGCCAGCAGCTTTACAGGGGATCGAAACACCATATATTTT
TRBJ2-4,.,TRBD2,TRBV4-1,CASSLGAGGLAKNIQYF,TGCGCCAGCAGCCTCGGCGCGGGGGGTCTAGCCAAAAACATTCAGTACTTC
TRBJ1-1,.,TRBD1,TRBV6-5,CASGGPLEAFF,TGTGCCTCAGGGGGGCCCCTCGAAGCTTTCTTT
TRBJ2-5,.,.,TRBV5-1,CASSLAGTGGGTQYF,TGCGCCAGCAGCTTGGCTGGGACTGGTGGGGGGACCCAGTACTTC
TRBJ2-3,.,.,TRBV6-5,CASSYASHNTDTQYF,TGTGCCAGCAGTTACGCTAGCCACAACACAGATACGCAGTATTTT
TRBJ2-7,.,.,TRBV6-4,CASSARDGSYEQYF,TGTGCCAGCAGTGCCAGGGATGGCTCCTACGAGCAGTACTTC
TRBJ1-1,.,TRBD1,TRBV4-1,CASSQDLQGDTEAFF,TGCGCCAGCAGCCAAGATTTACAGGGGGATACTGAAGCTTTCTTT
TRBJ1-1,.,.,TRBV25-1,CASSDRVSNTEAFF,TGTGCCAGCAGTGACAGGGTGAGCAACACTGAAGCTTTCTTT
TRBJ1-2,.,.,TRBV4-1,CASSQPGHTNYGYTF,TGCGCCAGCAGCCAACCGGGACATACTAACTATGGCTACACCTTC
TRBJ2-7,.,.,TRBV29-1,CSVQLDYEQYF,TGCAGCGTCCAATTAGACTACGAGCAGTACTTC
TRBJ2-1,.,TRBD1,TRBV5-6,CASSLRTGGTKQFF,TGTGCCAGCAGCTTGAGGACAGGGGGCACTAAGCAGTTCTTC
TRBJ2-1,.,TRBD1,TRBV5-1,CASSLRDREVSEQFF,TGCGCCAGCAGCTTGAGGGACAGGGAAGTGAGTGAGCAGTTCTTC
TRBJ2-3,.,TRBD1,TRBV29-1,CSVEGTGATDTQYF,TGCAGCGTTGAGGGGACAGGGGCGACAGATACGCAGTATTTT
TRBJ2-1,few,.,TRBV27,CASSDISYNEQFF,TGTGCCAGCAGCGACATCTCCTACAATGAGCAGTTCTTC
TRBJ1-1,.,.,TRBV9,CASSARGNTEAFF,TGTGCCAGCAGCGCTAGGGGGAACACTGAAGCTTTCTTT
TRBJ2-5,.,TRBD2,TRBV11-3,CASSLGGGQETQYF,TGTGCCAGCAGCCTCGGGGGGGGACAAGAGACCCAGTACTTC
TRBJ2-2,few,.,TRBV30,CAWSVSSNTGELFF,TGTGCCTGGAGTGTATCATCGAACACCGGGGAGCTGTTTTTT
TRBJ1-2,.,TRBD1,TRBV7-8,CASSLVQGSGYTF,TGTGCCAGCAGCTTAGTACAGGGGTCTGGCTACACCTTC
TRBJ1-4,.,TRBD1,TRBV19,CASTPQGREKLFF,TGTGCCAGTACCCCACAGGGGCGTGAAAAACTGTTTTTT
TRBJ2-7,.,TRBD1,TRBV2,CASSNGTGISYEQYF,TGTGCCAGCAGTAATGGGACAGGGATTTCCTACGAGCAGTACTTC
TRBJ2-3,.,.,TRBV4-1,CASSQELESMDTDTQYF,TGCGCCAGCAGCCAAGAACTAGAAAGTATGGACACAGATACGCAGTATTTT
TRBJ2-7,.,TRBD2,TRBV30,CAWTLPGGVRYEQYF,TGTGCCTGGACCCTCCCCGGGGGGGTTCGGTACGAGCAGTACTTC